These 20 T cell receptor beta chains share one sample of origin, sequenced in a study of naive and memory T cell subsets. The beta constant-region primer was an equimolar mix of two oligonucleotides covering TRBC1 and TRBC2. Four rounds of PCR amplified the ligated cDNA using nested alpha and beta constant-region primers plus SP2. TCRdb re-called the UMI-ligation and nested PCR reads through MiXCR, storing one row per CDR3 protein. Here the sample spans 30,000 to 40,000 distinct CDR3 sequences, 15% to 20% being singletons. Source material: effector memory CD4+ T cells from blood. Noted subset: effector memory, CD45RA- CD27-. The receptors shown here come from a human donor in good health.

The chain couples TRBV7-2 to TRBJ2-7, with D unclear. The V gene lost 2 bases and the J gene lost 2 bases, with 13 bases spanning the gap. This CDR3 is built from 15 residues. Germline lookup yields CDR1 SGHTA and CDR2 FQGNSA. CDR3 residues: CASSLYKGETYEQYF. In DNA, the CDR3 is TGTGCCAGCAGCTTATATAAAGGCGAAACCTACGAGCAGTACTTC.

This clonotype showed up many times. The genes are TRBV6-5 and TRBJ1-1, with TRBD1 matching over 7 bases. Trimming removed 8 bases from V and 5 bases from J; junction bases left unmatched: 14. Per the germline V gene, CDR1 is MNHEY and CDR2 is SVGAGI. The CDR3 totals 15 residues. The CDR3 is CASGPGTARWTEAFF. The DNA of the CDR3 is TGTGCCAGCGGGCCCGGGACAGCGCGGTGGACTGAAGCTTTCTTT.

This clonotype was observed at least ten times. V gene TRBV20-1 combines with J gene TRBJ1-2, with 8 bases that match TRBD1. Looked up from germline, CDR1 is DFQATT and CDR2 is SNEGSKA (reference sequence). The CDR3 totals 13 residues. V lost 5 bases and J lost 5; bases outside the gene matches: 7. CDR3 nucleotides: TGCAGTGCTTCTCAGGGGGCGCGGTATGGCTACACCTTC. Translating gives CSASQGARYGYTF.

This clonotype has a count of ten or more. The chain has TRBV6-6 and TRBJ2-1, with 9 bases matching TRBD1. CDR3 length: 14 amino acids. CDR1 and CDR2 (germline): MNHNY, SVGAGI (reference sequence). Trimming cost V 5 bases and J 4 bases; bases outside gene matches: 3. In DNA, the CDR3 is TGTGCCAGCAGTAGGACAGGGGAATACAATGAGCAGTTCTTC. This encodes CASSRTGEYNEQFF.

There are a few counts of this clonotype. This chain links TRBV20-1 with TRBJ2-5, with 9 bases fitting TRBD1. Germline values: CDR1 DFQATT, CDR2 SNEGSKA (reference sequence). V lost 1 base, J lost 5 bases, and 8 bases stayed unmatched. The CDR3 runs to 15 residues. In DNA form, the CDR3 reads TGCAGTGCTAGAGTTATACAGGGGGCAGGGGAGACCCAGTACTTC. This encodes CSARVIQGAGETQYF.

The V and J genes are TRBV7-8 and TRBJ1-2; 8 positions agree with TRBD1. The CDR3 has 14 residues. Looked up from germline, CDR1 is SGHVS and CDR2 is FQNEAQ. The trim removed 4 bases at V and 4 bases at J, leaving 5 bases unmatched. The CDR3 loop is CASSSRTGSYGYTF. CDR3 nucleotides: TGTGCCAGCAGCTCTCGGACAGGGTCCTATGGCTACACCTTC.

This clonotype was observed a few times. V is TRBV28 and J is TRBJ2-3; D unclear. The CDR3 sequence is 14 residues long. CDR1 is MDHEN, CDR2 SYDVKM, per germline. Trimming removed 1 base at V and 2 bases at J, with 7 bases between. The DNA of the CDR3 is TGTGCCAGCAGTTTATCTTGGACCACAGATACGCAGTATTTT. This encodes CASSLSWTTDTQYF.

This sequence joins TRBV27 and TRBJ2-7; D may be TRBD2 (5 bases). The germline V gene has CDR1 MNHEY and CDR2 SMNVEV (reference sequence). The ends were cut back, 8 bases at V and 5 bases at J, with 16 bases in the middle. The CDR3 totals 13 residues. The CDR3 DNA reads as TGTGCCAGCGGTCCGTGGGAGAGGAACGAGCAGTACTTC. It encodes CASGPWERNEQYF.

Relative to its sample, this clonotype is medium-sized (0.01 to 0.1%). V gene TRBV5-1 combines with J gene TRBJ2-7; D is unresolved. The CDR3 spans 14 residues. Trimming took 4 bases from V and 2 from J, leaving 13 bases between them. Germline CDR1 reads SGHRS; CDR2 reads YFSETQ. CDR3 sequence reads: CASSLDATAYEQYF. CDR3 coding DNA: TGCGCCAGCAGCCTAGACGCTACGGCCTACGAGCAGTACTTC.

The chain uses TRBV29-1 and TRBJ2-2; D possibly corresponds to TRBD2 (6 bases). The germline V gene has CDR1 SQVTM and CDR2 ANQGSEA. This CDR3 is 13 amino acids long. V gave up 7 bases and J gave up 0 bases, with 9 bases separating them. The CDR3 here is CSGGTANTGELFF. As DNA, the CDR3 is TGCAGCGGGGGGACTGCGAACACCGGGGAGCTGTTTTTT.

This clonotype showed up many times. This chain links TRBV7-9 with TRBJ1-1, with D perhaps TRBD1 (6 bases). Germline CDR1 and CDR2: SEHNR and FQNEAQ (reference sequence). Trimming removed 8 bases at V and 10 bases at J, with 17 bases between. The CDR3 spans 12 residues. In DNA, the CDR3 is TGTGCCAGCGGACACAGGGAAATAGGAGCTTTCTTT. It translates to CASGHREIGAFF.

The V gene is TRBV4-3, the J gene TRBJ2-1; TRBD2 matches at 11 bases. After removal of 6 bases from V and 6 bases from J, the junction contained 7 bases not matched to a gene. The CDR3 extends over 15 amino acids. Germline loops: CDR1 LGHNA, CDR2 YSLEER. CDR3 sequence reads: CASSPTSGSFNEQFF. The CDR3 nucleotides are TGCGCCAGCAGTCCCACTAGCGGGAGTTTCAATGAGCAGTTCTTC.

This clonotype was observed many times. The V call is TRBV6-5, the J call TRBJ1-5; D remains unclear. Germline assignment: CDR1 MNHEY and CDR2 SVGAGI. The germline V and J ends were trimmed by 8 bases and 0 bases, with 14 bases remaining between them. The CDR3 spans 15 residues. CDR3 region: CASRQRVYSNQPQHF. The CDR3 DNA is TGTGCCAGCCGACAACGGGTATATAGCAATCAGCCCCAGCATTTT.

This clonotype was detected many times. This chain connects TRBV7-3 to TRBJ2-2; TRBD2 is a possible D gene (5 bases). Germline CDR1 and CDR2: SGHTA and FQGTGA. The CDR3 is 16 residues long. With 0 bases removed from V and 2 bases from J, the gap between germline ends came to 10 bases. CDR3: CASSLTGSPNTGELFF. The DNA of the CDR3 is TGTGCCAGCAGCTTAACGGGGAGTCCTAACACCGGGGAGCTGTTTTTT.

This clonotype rates as medium-sized. V usage is TRBV20-1 and J usage is TRBJ1-5; weak D call: TRBD1 (5 bases). The CDR3 has 14 residues. Germline V gene sequence: CDR1 DFQATT, CDR2 SNEGSKA (reference sequence). Deletions cut 6 bases from V and 0 bases from J, with 12 bases between. The chain's CDR3 is CSATRDSSNQPQHF. In DNA form, the CDR3 reads TGCAGTGCCACCAGGGACTCTAGCAATCAGCCCCAGCATTTT.

This sequence joins TRBV19 and TRBJ2-1; possibly TRBD2 for D (5 bases). Germline lookup yields CDR1 LNHDA and CDR2 SQIVND (reference sequence). The length of the CDR3 is 15 residues. Trimming stripped 2 bases from V and 4 bases from J, with 12 bases between. The CDR3, as DNA: TGTGCCAGTAGTATACGCGGCGGGCCGTACAATGAGCAGTTCTTC. Translating gives CASSIRGGPYNEQFF.

The V gene is TRBV2, the J gene TRBJ2-5; the D is unclear. The length of the CDR3 is 14 residues. Germline CDR1 reads SNHLY; CDR2 reads FYNNEI. The V and J ends lost 4 bases and 5 bases respectively, with 14 bases between them. The CDR3 bases are TGTGCCAGCAGTGCGAACGCCCTTGGGGAGACCCAGTACTTC. Translating gives CASSANALGETQYF. The complete variable domain, with remaining parts taken from reference TRBV2 and TRBJ2-5, reads EPEVTQTPSHQVTQMGQEVILRCVPISNHLYFYWYRQILGQKVEFLVSFYNNEISEKSEIFDDQFSVERPDGSNFTLKIRSTKLEDSAMYFCASSANALGETQYFGPGTRLLVL.

This clonotype was recorded many times. The chain joins TRBV20-1 to TRBJ2-3; 9 nucleotides agree with TRBD2. Germline values: CDR1 DFQATT, CDR2 SNEGSKA (reference sequence). The CDR3 is 12 residues long. Unmatched junction bases numbered 0, after V lost 7 bases and J lost 1 base. For the CDR3, the DNA is TGCAGTGGGACTAGCGGCACAGATACGCAGTATTTT. As protein: CSGTSGTDTQYF.

In this sample, this clonotype turned up a few times. The CDR3 region has the DNA TGTGCCAGCTCACCAACGGGGAACACTGAAGCTTTCTTT. Amino acids: CASSPTGNTEAFF. The J gene is TRBJ1-1, the V gene TRBV18, with D unclear. Germline V gene data show CDR1 as KGHSH and CDR2 as LQKENI. V was shortened by 2 bases and J by 1 base, with 5 bases between the two germline ends. CDR3 length: 13 residues.

In this sample, this clonotype turned up many times. The V and J genes are TRBV29-1 and TRBJ2-5; D is tentatively TRBD1 or TRBD2 (5 bases each). CDR3 length: 15 amino acids. Between the trimmed V and J ends, which lost 3 bases and 4 bases, there was a span of 18 bases. The germline gives CDR1 SQVTM, CDR2 ANQGSEA. The CDR3 coding sequence is TGCAGCGTTGATCGCGGTGGTGGGGGAGCAGAGACCCAGTACTTC. It yields the protein CSVDRGGGGAETQYF.